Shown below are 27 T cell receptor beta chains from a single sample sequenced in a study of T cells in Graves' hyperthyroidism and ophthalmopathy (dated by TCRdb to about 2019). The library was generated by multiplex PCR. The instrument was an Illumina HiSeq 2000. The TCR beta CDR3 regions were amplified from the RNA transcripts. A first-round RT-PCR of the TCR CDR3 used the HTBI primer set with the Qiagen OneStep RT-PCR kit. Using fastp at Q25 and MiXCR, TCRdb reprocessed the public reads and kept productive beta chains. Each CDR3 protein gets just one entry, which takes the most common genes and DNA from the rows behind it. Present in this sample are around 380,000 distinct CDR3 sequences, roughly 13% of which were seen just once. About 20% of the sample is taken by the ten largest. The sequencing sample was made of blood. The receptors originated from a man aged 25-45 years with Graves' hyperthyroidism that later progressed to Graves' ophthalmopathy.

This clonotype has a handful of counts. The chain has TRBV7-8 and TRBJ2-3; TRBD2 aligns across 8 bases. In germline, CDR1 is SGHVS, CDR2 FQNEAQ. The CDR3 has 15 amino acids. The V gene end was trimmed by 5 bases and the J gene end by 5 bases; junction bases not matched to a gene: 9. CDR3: CASSQGLVGGDTQYF. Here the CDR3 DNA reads TGTGCCAGCAGCCAGGGACTAGTTGGTGGAGATACGCAGTATTTT.

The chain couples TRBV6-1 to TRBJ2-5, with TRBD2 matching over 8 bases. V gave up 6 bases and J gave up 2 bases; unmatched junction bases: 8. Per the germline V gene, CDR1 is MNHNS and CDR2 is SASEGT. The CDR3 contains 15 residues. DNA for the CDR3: TGTGCCAGCAGCCTACCGGGGGGGGAACAAGAGACCCAGTACTTC. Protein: CASSLPGGEQETQYF.

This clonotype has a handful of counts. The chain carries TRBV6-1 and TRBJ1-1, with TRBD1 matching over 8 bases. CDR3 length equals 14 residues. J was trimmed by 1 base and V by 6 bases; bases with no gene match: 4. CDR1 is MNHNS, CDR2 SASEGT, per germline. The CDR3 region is CASRGQGRNTEAFF. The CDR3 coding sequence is TGTGCCAGCAGAGGACAGGGTCGGAACACTGAAGCTTTCTTT.

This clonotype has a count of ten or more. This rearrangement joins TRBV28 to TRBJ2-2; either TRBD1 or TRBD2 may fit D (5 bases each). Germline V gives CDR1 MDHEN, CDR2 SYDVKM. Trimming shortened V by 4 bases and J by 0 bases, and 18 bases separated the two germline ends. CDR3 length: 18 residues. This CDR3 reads CASSSGPGTGSNTGELFF. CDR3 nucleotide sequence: TGTGCCAGCAGTTCCGGTCCCGGGACGGGTTCGAACACCGGGGAGCTGTTTTTT.

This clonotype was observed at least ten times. This CDR3 reads CATSDLNRGTDTQYF. The CDR3 DNA sequence: TGTGCCACCAGTGATTTAAACAGAGGCACAGATACGCAGTATTTT. This chain connects TRBV24-1 to TRBJ2-3; no clear D. The germline V and J ends were trimmed by 1 base and 1 base, with 8 bases remaining between them. Germline CDR1 and CDR2: KGHDR and SFDVKD. This CDR3 region has 15 residues.

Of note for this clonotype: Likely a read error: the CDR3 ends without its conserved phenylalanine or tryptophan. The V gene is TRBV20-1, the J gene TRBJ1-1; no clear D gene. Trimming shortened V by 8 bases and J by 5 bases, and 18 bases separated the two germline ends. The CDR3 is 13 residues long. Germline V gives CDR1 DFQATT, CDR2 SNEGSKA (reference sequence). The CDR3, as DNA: TGCAGTCTACTCGGTTGGCGGGGTACTGAAGCTTTCCTT. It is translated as CSLLGWRGTEAFL.

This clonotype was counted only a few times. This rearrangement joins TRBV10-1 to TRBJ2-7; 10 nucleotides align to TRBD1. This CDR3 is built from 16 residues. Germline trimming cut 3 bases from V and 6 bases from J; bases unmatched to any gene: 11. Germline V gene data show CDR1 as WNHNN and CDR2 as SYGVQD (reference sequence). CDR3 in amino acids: CASSDIPGQGIVEQYF. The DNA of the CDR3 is TGCGCCAGCAGTGATATCCCGGGACAGGGGATCGTCGAGCAGTACTTC.

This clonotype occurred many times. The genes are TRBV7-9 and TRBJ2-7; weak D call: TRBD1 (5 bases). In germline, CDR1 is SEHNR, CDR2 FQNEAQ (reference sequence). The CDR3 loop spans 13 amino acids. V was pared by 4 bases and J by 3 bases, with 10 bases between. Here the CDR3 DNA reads TGTGCCAGCAGCTCGAGACAGAGCTACGAGCAGTACTTC. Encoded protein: CASSSRQSYEQYF.

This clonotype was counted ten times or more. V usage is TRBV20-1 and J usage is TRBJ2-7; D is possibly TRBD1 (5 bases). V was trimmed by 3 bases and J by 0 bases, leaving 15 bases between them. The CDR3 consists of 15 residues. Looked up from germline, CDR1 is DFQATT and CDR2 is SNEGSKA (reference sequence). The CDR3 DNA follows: TGCAGTGCTAGGGGTGGGGCGACCTTCTCCTACGAGCAGTACTTC. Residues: CSARGGATFSYEQYF.

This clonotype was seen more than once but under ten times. CDR3 sequence reads: CASSLGLAGATYEQYF. The DNA of the CDR3 is TGTGCCAGCAGCTTAGGGCTAGCGGGGGCCACCTACGAGCAGTACTTC. This chain connects TRBV13 to TRBJ2-7, with 10 bases identical to TRBD2. The CDR3 consists of 16 residues. Germline CDR1 is PRHDT and CDR2 is FYEKMQ (reference sequence). Unmatched junction bases numbered 4, after V lost 0 bases and J lost 2 bases.

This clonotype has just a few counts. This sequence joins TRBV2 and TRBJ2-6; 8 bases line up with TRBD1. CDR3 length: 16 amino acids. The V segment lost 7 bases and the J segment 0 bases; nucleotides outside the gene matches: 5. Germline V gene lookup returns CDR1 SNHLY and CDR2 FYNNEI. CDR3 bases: TGTGCCAGCAAGCGGACAGGGAGCTCTGGGGCCAACGTCCTGACTTTC. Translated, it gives CASKRTGSSGANVLTF.

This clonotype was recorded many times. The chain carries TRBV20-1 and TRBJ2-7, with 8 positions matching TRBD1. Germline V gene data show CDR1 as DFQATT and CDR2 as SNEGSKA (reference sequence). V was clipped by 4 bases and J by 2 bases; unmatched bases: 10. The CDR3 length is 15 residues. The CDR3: CSATYGTGVTYEQYF. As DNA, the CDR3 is TGCAGTGCTACTTACGGGACAGGAGTAACCTACGAGCAGTACTTC.

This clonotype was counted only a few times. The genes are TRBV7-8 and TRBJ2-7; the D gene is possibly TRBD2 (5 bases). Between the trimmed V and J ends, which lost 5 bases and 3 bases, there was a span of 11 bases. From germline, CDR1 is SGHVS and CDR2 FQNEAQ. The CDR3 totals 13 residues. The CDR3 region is CASSKGLYYEQYF. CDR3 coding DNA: TGTGCCAGCAGCAAAGGACTGTACTACGAGCAGTACTTC.

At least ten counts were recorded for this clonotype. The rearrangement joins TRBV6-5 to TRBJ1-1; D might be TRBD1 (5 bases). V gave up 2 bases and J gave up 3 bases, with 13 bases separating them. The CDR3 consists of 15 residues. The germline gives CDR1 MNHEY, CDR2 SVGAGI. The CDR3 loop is CASSYGAGGYTEAFF. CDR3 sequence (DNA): TGTGCCAGCAGTTACGGGGCTGGTGGGTACACTGAAGCTTTCTTT.

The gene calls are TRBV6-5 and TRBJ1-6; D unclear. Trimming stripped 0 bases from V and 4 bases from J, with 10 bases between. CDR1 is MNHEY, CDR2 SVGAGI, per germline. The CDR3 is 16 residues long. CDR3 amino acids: CASSYSGPVYNSPLHF. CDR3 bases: TGTGCCAGCAGTTACTCGGGCCCCGTTTATAATTCACCCCTCCACTTT.

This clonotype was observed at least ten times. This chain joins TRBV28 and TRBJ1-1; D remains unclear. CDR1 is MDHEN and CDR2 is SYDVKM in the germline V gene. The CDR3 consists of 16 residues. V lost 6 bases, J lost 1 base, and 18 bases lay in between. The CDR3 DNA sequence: TGTGCCAGCAGGCCACCGACCGGGCGTAAGAACACTGAAGCTTTCTTT. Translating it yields CASRPPTGRKNTEAFF.

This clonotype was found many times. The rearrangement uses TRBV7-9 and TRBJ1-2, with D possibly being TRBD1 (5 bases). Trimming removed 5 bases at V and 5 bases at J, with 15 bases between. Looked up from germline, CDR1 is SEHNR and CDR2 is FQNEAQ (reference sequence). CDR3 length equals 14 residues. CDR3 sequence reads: CASSESGRIYGYTF. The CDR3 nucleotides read TGTGCCAGCAGCGAATCGGGACGGATTTATGGCTACACCTTC.

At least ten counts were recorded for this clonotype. CDR3 coding DNA: TGTGCCAGCAGTGAAGTCCGACCAACCATGACCCTTGTCGCTGAAGCTTTCTTT. It is translated as CASSEVRPTMTLVAEAFF. The chain couples TRBV6-1 to TRBJ1-1, with no clear D. V was cut by 1 base and J by 6 bases, with 24 bases left in between. This CDR3 is 18 amino acids long. Germline values: CDR1 MNHNS, CDR2 SASEGT.

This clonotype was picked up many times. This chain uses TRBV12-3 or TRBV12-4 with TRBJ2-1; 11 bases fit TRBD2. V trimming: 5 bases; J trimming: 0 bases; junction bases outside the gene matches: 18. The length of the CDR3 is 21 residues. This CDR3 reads CASSPIFGVAGGTSSYNEQFF. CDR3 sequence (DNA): TGTGCCAGCAGTCCCATATTCGGAGTAGCGGGGGGGACGAGCTCCTACAATGAGCAGTTCTTC.

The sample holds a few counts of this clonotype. The DNA for the CDR3 is TGCGCCAGCAGCCAAGAGTCAGGGGTCGGCACTGAAGCTTTCTTT. Encoded protein: CASSQESGVGTEAFF. The V gene is TRBV4-1, the J gene TRBJ1-1, with a tentative D call TRBD1 (6 bases). The CDR3 extends over 15 amino acids. Trimming cost V 0 bases and J 4 bases, with 12 bases left between them. The germline V gene has CDR1 MGHRA and CDR2 YSYEKL.

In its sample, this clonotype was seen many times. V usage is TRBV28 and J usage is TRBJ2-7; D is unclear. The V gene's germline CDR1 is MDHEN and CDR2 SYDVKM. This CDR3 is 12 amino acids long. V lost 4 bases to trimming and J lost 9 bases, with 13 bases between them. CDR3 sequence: CASSSTFSGQYF. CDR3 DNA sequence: TGTGCCAGCAGTTCAACCTTCTCCGGGCAGTACTTC.

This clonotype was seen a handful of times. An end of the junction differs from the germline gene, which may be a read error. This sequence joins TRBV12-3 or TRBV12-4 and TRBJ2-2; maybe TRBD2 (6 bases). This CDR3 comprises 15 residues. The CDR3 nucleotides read TGTGCCGGCAGTCCCGGGACTCTGAACACCGGGGAGCTGTTTTTT. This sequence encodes CAGSPGTLNTGELFF.

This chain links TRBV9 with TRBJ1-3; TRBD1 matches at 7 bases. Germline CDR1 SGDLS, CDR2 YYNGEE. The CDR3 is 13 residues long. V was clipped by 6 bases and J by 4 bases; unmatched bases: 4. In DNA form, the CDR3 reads TGTGCCAGCAAGGGGGCTTCGGGAAACACCATATATTTT. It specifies CASKGASGNTIYF.

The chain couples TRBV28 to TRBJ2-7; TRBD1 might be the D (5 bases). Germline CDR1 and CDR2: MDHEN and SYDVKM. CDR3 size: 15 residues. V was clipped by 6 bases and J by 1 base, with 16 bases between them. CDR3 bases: TGTGCCAGCAGCTTGTTCGTAGGACAATCCTACGAGCAGTACTTC. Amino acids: CASSLFVGQSYEQYF. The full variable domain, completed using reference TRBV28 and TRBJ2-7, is DVKVTQSSRYLVKRTGEKVFLECVQDMDHENMFWYRQDPGLGLRLIYFSYDVKMKEKGDIPEGYSVSREKKERFSLILESASTNQTSMYLCASSLFVGQSYEQYFGPGTRLTVT.

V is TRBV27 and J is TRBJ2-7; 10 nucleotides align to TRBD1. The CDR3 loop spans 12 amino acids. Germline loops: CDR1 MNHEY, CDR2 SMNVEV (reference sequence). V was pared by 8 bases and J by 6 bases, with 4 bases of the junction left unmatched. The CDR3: CASRDRGLEQYF. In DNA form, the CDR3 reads TGTGCCAGCCGGGACAGGGGTCTCGAGCAGTACTTC.

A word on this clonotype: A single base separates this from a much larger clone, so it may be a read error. The CDR3: CAGSLRRDSWGDTQYF. CDR3 bases: TGTGCCGGCAGCCTTCGTCGGGACAGTTGGGGGGATACGCAGTATTTT. The V gene is TRBV6-1, the J gene TRBJ2-3; TRBD1 aligns across 7 bases. The CDR3 length is 16 residues. The V gene's germline CDR1 is MNHNS and CDR2 SASEGT.

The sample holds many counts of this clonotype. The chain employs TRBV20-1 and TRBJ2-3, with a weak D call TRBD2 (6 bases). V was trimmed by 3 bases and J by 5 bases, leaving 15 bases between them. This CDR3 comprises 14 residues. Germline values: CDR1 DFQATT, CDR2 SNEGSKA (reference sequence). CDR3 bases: TGCAGTGCTAGCGGGGTGGGGGGTGGAGATACGCAGTATTTT. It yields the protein CSASGVGGGDTQYF.